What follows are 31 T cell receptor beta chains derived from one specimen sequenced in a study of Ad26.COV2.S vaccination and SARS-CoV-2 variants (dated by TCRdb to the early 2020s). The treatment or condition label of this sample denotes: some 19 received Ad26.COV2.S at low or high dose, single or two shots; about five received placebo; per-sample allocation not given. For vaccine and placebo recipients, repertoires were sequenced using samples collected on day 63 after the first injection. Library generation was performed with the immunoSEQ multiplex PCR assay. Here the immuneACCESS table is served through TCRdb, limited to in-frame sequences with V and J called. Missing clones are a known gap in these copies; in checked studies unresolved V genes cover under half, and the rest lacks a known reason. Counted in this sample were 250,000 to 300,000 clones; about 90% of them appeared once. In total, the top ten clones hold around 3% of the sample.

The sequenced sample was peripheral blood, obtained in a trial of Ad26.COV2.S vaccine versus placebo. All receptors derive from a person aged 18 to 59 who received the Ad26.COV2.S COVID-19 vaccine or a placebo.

The DNA of the CDR3 is TGTGCCAGCAGTGTGGGGCGCAATCAGCCCCAGCATTTT. It translates to CASSVGRNQPQHF. The genes are TRBV5-6 and TRBJ1-5; tentatively, D is TRBD1 (5 bases). There are 13 residues in the CDR3. CDR1 and CDR2 (germline): SGHDT, YYEEEE. V was clipped by 5 bases and J by 2 bases, with 8 bases between them.

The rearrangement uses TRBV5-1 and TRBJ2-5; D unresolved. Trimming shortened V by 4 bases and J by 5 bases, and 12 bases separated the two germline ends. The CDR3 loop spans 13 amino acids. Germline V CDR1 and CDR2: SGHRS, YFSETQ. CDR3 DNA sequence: TGCGCCAGCAGCAGAGGATACCGGGAGACCCAGTACTTC. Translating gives CASSRGYRETQYF.

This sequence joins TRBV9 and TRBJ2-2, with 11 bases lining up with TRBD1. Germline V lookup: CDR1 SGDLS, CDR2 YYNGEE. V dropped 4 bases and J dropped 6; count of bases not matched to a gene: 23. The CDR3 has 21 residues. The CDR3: CASSPRGSGQGAQRRAGELFF. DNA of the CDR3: TGTGCCAGCAGCCCCCGGGGATCAGGACAGGGGGCCCAACGGCGGGCCGGGGAGCTGTTTTTT. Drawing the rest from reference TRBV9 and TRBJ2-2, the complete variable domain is DSGVTQTPKHLITATGQRVTLRCSPRSGDLSVYWYQQSLDQGLQFLIQYYNGEERAKGNILERFSAQQFPDLHSELNLSSLELGDSALYFCASSPRGSGQGAQRRAGELFFGEGSRLTVL.

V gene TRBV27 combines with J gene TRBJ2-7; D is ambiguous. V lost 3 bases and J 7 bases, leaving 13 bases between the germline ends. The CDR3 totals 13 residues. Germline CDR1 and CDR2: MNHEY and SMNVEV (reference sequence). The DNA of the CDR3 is TGTGCCAGCAGTTTGGAGACCGGTGGAGAGCAGTACTTC. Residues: CASSLETGGEQYF.

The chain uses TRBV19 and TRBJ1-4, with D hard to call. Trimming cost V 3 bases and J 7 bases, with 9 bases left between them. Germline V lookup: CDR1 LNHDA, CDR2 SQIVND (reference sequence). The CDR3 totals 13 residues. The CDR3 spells CASSIQAGEKLFF. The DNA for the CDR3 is TGTGCCAGTAGTATCCAGGCCGGTGAAAAACTGTTTTTT.

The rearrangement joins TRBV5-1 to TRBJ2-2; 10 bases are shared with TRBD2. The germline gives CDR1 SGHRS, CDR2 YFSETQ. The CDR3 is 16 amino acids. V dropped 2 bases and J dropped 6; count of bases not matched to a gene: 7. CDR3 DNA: TGCGCCAGCAGCTTTTTAGCGGGAGGCGGGGCCGGGGAGCTGTTTTTT. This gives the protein CASSFLAGGGAGELFF.

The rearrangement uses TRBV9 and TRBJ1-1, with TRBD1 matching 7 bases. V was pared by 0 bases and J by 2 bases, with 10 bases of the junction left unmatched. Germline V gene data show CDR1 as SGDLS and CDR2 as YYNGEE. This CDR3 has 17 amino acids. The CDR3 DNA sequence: TGTGCCAGCAGCGTAGGTGGACAGGTTGGCTTCAACACTGAAGCTTTCTTT. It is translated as CASSVGGQVGFNTEAFF.

DNA for the CDR3: TGTGCCAGCAGTTACCAGATCCAATCCAATGAGCAGTTCTTC. Its translation is CASSYQIQSNEQFF. The chain uses TRBV6-5 and TRBJ2-1; D unclear. V shed 2 bases and J shed 6 bases, with 11 bases lying between them. Germline CDR1 MNHEY, CDR2 SVGAGI. CDR3 size: 14 residues.

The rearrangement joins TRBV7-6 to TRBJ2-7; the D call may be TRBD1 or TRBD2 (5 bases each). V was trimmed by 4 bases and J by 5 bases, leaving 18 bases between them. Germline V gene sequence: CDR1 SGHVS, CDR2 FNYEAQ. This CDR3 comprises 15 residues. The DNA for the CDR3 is TGTGCCAGCAGCTCCTTGGGGGATGAGACCCACGAGCAGTACTTC. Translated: CASSSLGDETHEQYF.

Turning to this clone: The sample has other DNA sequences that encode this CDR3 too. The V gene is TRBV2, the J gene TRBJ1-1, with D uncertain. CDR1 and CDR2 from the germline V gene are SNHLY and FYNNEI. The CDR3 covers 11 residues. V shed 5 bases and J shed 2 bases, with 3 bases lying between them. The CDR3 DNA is TGTGCCAGCAGTTTAAACACTGAAGCTTTCTTT. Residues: CASSLNTEAFF. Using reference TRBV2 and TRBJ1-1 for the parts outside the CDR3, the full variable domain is EPEVTQTPSHQVTQMGQEVILRCVPISNHLYFYWYRQILGQKVEFLVSFYNNEISEKSEIFDDQFSVERPDGSNFTLKIRSTKLEDSAMYFCASSLNTEAFFGQGTRLTVV.

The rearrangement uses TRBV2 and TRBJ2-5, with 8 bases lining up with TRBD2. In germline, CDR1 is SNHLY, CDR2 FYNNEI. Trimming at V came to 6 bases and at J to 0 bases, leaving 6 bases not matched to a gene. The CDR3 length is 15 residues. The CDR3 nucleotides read TGTGCCAGCAGAGGTAGCGGGATGTACCAAGAGACCCAGTACTTC. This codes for CASRGSGMYQETQYF. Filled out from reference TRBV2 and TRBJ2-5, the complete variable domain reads EPEVTQTPSHQVTQMGQEVILRCVPISNHLYFYWYRQILGQKVEFLVSFYNNEISEKSEIFDDQFSVERPDGSNFTLKIRSTKLEDSAMYFCASRGSGMYQETQYFGPGTRLLVL.

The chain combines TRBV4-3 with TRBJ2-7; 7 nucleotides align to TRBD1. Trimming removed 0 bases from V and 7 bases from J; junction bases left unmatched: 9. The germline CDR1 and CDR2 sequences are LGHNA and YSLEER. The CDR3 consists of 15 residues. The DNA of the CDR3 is TGCGCCAGCAGCCAAGATGGGACAGACTTGGAAGAGCAGTACTTC. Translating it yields CASSQDGTDLEEQYF.

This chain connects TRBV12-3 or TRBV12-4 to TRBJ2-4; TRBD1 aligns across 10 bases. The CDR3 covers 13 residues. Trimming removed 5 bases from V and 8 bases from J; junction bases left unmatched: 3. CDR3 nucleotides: TGTGCCAGCAGTAATGGACAGGGGGACATTCAGTACTTC. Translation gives CASSNGQGDIQYF.

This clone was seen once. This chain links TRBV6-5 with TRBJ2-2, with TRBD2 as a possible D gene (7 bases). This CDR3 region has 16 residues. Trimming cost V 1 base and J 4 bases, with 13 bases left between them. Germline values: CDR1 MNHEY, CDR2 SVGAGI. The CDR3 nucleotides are TGTGCCAGCAGTTACTTCGGGGGGCAGAGCACCGGGGAGCTGTTTTTT. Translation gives CASSYFGGQSTGELFF.

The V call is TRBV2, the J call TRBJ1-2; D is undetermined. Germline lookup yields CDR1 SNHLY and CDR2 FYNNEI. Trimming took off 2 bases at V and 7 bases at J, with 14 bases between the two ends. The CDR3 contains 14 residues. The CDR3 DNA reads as TGTGCCAGCAGTGAAAAGGGAGGTTCAGGTGGCTACACCTTC. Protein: CASSEKGGSGGYTF.

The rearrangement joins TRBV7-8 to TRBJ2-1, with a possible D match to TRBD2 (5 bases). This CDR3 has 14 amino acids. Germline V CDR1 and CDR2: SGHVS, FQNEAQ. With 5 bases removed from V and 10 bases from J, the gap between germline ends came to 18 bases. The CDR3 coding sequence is TGTGCCAGCAGCCCCCGAGGGTCAGCGGTCGAGCAGTTCTTC. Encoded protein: CASSPRGSAVEQFF. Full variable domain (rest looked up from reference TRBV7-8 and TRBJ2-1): GAGVSQSPRYKVAKRGQDVALRCDPISGHVSLFWYQQALGQGPEFLTYFQNEAQLDKSGLPSDRFFAERPEGSVSTLKIQRTQQEDSAVYLCASSPRGSAVEQFFGPGTRLTVL.

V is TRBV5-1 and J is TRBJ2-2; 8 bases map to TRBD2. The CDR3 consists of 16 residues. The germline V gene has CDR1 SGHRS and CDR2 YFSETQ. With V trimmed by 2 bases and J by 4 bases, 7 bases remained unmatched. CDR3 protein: CASSFREGAVTGELFF. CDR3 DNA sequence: TGCGCCAGCAGCTTTCGGGAGGGCGCCGTCACCGGGGAGCTGTTTTTT.

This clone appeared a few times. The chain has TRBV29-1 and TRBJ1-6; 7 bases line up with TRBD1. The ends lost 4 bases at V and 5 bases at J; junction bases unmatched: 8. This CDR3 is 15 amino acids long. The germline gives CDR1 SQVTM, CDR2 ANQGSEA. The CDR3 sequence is CSVASGTGDNSPLHF. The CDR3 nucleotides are TGCAGCGTTGCCTCGGGAACAGGGGATAATTCACCCCTCCACTTT.

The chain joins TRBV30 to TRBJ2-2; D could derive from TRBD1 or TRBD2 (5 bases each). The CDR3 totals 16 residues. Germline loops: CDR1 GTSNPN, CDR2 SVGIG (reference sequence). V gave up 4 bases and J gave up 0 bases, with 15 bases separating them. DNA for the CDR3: TGTGCCTGGAAAGGGGCGGCGGGTTCGAACACCGGGGAGCTGTTTTTT. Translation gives CAWKGAAGSNTGELFF. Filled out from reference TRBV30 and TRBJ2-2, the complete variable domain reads SQTIHQWPATLVQPVGSPLSLECTVEGTSNPNLYWYRQAAGRGLQLLFYSVGIGQISSEVPQNLSASRPQDRQFILSSKKLLLSDSGFYLCAWKGAAGSNTGELFFGEGSRLTVL.

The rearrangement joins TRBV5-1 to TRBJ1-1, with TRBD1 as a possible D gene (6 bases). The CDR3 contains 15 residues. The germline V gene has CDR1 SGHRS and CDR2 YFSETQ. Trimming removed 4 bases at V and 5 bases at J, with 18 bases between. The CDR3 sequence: CASSTKTGGVTEAFF. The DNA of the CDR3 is TGCGCCAGCAGCACTAAGACAGGTGGTGTTACTGAAGCTTTCTTT.

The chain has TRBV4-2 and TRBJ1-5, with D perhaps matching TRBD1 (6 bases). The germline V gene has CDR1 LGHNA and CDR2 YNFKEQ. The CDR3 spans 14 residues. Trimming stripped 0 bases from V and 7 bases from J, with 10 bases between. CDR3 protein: CASSQELQGQPQHF. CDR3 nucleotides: TGTGCCAGCAGCCAAGAACTTCAGGGGCAGCCCCAGCATTTT.

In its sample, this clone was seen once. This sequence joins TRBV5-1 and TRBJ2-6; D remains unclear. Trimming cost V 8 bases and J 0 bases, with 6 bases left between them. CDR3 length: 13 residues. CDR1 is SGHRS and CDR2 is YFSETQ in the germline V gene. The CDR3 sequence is CASSLSGANVLTF. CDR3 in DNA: TGCGCCAGTAGCCTCTCTGGGGCCAACGTCCTGACTTTC.

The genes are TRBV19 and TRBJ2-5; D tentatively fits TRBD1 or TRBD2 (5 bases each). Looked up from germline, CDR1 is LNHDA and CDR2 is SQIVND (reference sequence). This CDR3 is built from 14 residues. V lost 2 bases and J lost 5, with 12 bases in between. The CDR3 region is CASSITQGAETQYF. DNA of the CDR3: TGTGCCAGTAGTATAACCCAGGGAGCGGAGACCCAGTACTTC. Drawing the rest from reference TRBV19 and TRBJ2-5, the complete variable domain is DGGITQSPKYLFRKEGQNVTLSCEQNLNHDAMYWYRQDPGQGLRLIYYSQIVNDFQKGDIAEGYSVSREKKESFPLTVTSAQKNPTAFYLCASSITQGAETQYFGPGTRLLVL.

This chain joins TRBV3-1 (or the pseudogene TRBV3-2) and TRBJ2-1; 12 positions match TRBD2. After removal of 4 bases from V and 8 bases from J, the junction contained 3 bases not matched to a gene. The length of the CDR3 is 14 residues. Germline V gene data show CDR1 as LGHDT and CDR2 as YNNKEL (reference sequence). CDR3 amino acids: CASSLGLAGYEQFF. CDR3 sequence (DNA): TGTGCCAGCAGCCTAGGACTAGCGGGGTATGAGCAGTTCTTC.

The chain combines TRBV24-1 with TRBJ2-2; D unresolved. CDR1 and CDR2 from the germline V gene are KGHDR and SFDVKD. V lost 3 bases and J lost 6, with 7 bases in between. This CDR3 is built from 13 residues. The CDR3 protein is CATSDPGAGELFF. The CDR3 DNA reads TGTGCCACCAGTGATCCGGGCGCCGGGGAGCTGTTTTTT.

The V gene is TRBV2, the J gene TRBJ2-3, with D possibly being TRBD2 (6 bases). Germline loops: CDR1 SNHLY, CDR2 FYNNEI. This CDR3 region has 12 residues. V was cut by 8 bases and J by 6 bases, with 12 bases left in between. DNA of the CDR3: TGTGCCAGCCGGCGGGGAACGGATACGCAGTATTTT. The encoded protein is CASRRGTDTQYF. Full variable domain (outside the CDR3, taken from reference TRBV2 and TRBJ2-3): EPEVTQTPSHQVTQMGQEVILRCVPISNHLYFYWYRQILGQKVEFLVSFYNNEISEKSEIFDDQFSVERPDGSNFTLKIRSTKLEDSAMYFCASRRGTDTQYFGPGTRLTVL.

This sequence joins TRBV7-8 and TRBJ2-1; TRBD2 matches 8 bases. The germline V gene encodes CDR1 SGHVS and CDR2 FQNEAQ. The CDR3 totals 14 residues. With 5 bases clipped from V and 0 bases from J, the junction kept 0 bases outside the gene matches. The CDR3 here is CASSAGGSYNEQFF. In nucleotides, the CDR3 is TGTGCCAGCAGCGCGGGGGGCTCCTACAATGAGCAGTTCTTC.

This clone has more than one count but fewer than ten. The CDR3 loop is CASSQSDLAGGYEQYF. The DNA of the CDR3 is TGCGCCAGCAGCCAATCGGACCTCGCAGGGGGCTACGAGCAGTACTTC. The chain is built from TRBV4-1 and TRBJ2-7; the match to TRBD1 covers 7 bases. The CDR3 sequence is 16 residues long. Germline CDR1 MGHRA, CDR2 YSYEKL. Unmatched junction bases numbered 10, after V lost 2 bases and J lost 3 bases.

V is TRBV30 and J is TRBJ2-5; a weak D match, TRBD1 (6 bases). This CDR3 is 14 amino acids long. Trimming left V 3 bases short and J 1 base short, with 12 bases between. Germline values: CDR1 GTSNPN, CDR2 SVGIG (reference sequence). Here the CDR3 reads CAWRGAGLQETQYF. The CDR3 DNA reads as TGTGCCTGGAGGGGGGCAGGACTCCAAGAGACCCAGTACTTC. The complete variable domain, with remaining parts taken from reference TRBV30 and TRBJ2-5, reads SQTIHQWPATLVQPVGSPLSLECTVEGTSNPNLYWYRQAAGRGLQLLFYSVGIGQISSEVPQNLSASRPQDRQFILSSKKLLLSDSGFYLCAWRGAGLQETQYFGPGTRLLVL.

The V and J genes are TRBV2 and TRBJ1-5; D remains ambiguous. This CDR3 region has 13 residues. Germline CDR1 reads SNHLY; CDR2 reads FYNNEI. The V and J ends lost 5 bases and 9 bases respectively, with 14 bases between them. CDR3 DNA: TGTGCCAGCAGTTCCCGGGATACGGGGCCCCAGCATTTT. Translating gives CASSSRDTGPQHF.

In DNA, the CDR3 is TGTGCCAGCAGCCAAGTCGCAGCGGGCCCGGGGGGTGATACGCAGTATTTT. Its translation is CASSQVAAGPGGDTQYF. The J gene is TRBJ2-3, the V gene TRBV4-2, with TRBD2 matching 7 bases. Germline V gene lookup returns CDR1 LGHNA and CDR2 YNFKEQ. This CDR3 comprises 17 residues. V gave up 1 base and J gave up 6 bases; unmatched junction bases: 13.